This entry features one T cell receptor beta chain sequence. Original processing notes: Amplifying reference gene primers gave estimates of nucleated cell counts. Measured with immunoSEQ multiplex PCR; TCRdb has only the in-frame clones, and not every one. That table gives V, J and clone size, and the DNA gave D and trimming. The table has approximately 170,000 clones, about four fifths seen once; the top ten hold about 10%. The source of the sample is a study of blood T cell repertoires in COVID-19. About the research overall: The study drew acute and convalescent COVID-19 samples from the United States, Italy and Spain. The cDNA or gDNA used as material had been derived from T cells, B-cell-depleted T cells, or PBMCs.

Trimming cost V 3 bases and J 9 bases, with 16 bases left between them. This CDR3 has 15 residues. CDR1 is SGHRS, CDR2 YFSETQ, per germline. V usage is TRBV5-1 and J usage is TRBJ1-6; D perhaps matches TRBD1 (6 bases). Sequencing used peripheral blood. The sequence derives from an elderly woman with active or convalescent COVID-19. This chain's CDR3 is CASSSGTIEGSPLHF. The CDR3 DNA sequence: TGCGCCAGCAGCTCGGGGACAATAGAAGGTTCACCCCTCCACTTT.